A selection of T cell receptor beta chains follows, all from one sample in a study of blood T cells in healthy people across ages. TCRdb reprocessed the 5' RACE reads with MiXCR, giving one entry per CDR3 protein. Here the sample spans approximately 800,000 distinct CDR3 sequences, approximately 60% being singletons. Sequences were obtained from blood. These TCRs come from a man in his forties in good health. The CDR3 runs from the conserved cysteine through the conserved F or W. The D gene is left open where the match is weak. Clone size is stated in some rows and not others, as once, few, many or a class when expanded.

d_call: NA; clone_size: many; v_call: TRBV7-2; j_call: TRBJ2-5; cdr3_nt: TGTGCCAGCAGCTCATTGGGCAAGCAGGGGCAAGAGACCCAGTACTTC; cdr3_aa: CASSSLGKQGQETQYF
d_call: NA; clone_size: NA; v_call: TRBV20-1; j_call: TRBJ1-5; cdr3_nt: TGCAGTGCTGAACCCGCTGGCAGGTTGGATCAGCCCCAGCATTTT; cdr3_aa: CSAEPAGRLDQPQHF
d_call: TRBD2; clone_size: NA; v_call: TRBV6-2/TRBV6-3; j_call: TRBJ2-5; cdr3_nt: TGTGCCAGCAGTCGCGAGACTAGCGCACGTGAGCAGTACTTC; cdr3_aa: CASSRETSAREQYF
d_call: TRBD2; clone_size: NA; v_call: TRBV5-1; j_call: TRBJ2-1; cdr3_nt: TGCGCCAGCAGATTTGATAGCCTAGCGGGAGGAGACAATGAGCAGTTCTTC; cdr3_aa: CASRFDSLAGGDNEQFF
d_call: NA; clone_size: NA; v_call: TRBV20-1; j_call: TRBJ2-7; cdr3_nt: TGCAGTGCTAGATCCAGGGAGGGGGCCTACGAGCAGTACTTC; cdr3_aa: CSARSREGAYEQYF
d_call: NA; clone_size: NA; v_call: TRBV20-1; j_call: TRBJ1-1; cdr3_nt: TGCAGTGCTAGAGATCTGGGGGGGCTCGACACTGAAGCTTTCTTT; cdr3_aa: CSARDLGGLDTEAFF
d_call: NA; clone_size: NA; v_call: TRBV20-1; j_call: TRBJ2-3; cdr3_nt: TGCAGTGCTAGACAATGGGGGAGGAGCACAGATACGCAGTATTTT; cdr3_aa: CSARQWGRSTDTQYF
d_call: TRBD2; clone_size: NA; v_call: TRBV9; j_call: TRBJ2-5; cdr3_nt: TGTGCCAGCAGCGTAGAAGAGACTAGCGGGAGGAGGGGTGAGCAGTACTTC; cdr3_aa: CASSVEETSGRRGEQYF
d_call: NA; clone_size: NA; v_call: TRBV29-1; j_call: TRBJ2-3; cdr3_nt: TGCAGCGTCCCTCCCGGGGCGACTAGCACAGATACGCAGTATTTT; cdr3_aa: CSVPPGATSTDTQYF
d_call: NA; clone_size: NA; v_call: TRBV29-1; j_call: TRBJ2-7; cdr3_nt: TGCAGCGTTTATGGGGGCTACGAGCAGTACTTC; cdr3_aa: CSVYGGYEQYF
d_call: NA; clone_size: NA; v_call: TRBV11-2; j_call: TRBJ2-1; cdr3_nt: TGTGCCTCGCGCCCCGAACGAGGGGAAGGGGTGGATGAGCAGTTCTTC; cdr3_aa: CASRPERGEGVDEQFF
d_call: NA; clone_size: NA; v_call: TRBV20-1; j_call: TRBJ2-5; cdr3_nt: TGCAGTGGAGGCTTAACGTACCAAGAGACCCAGTACTTC; cdr3_aa: CSGGLTYQETQYF
d_call: TRBD1; clone_size: NA; v_call: TRBV12-3/TRBV12-4; j_call: TRBJ2-6; cdr3_nt: TGTGCCAGCGGGGGACAGGGGAATGGGGCCAACGTCCTGACTTTC; cdr3_aa: CASGGQGNGANVLTF
d_call: NA; clone_size: NA; v_call: TRBV28; j_call: TRBJ1-6; cdr3_nt: TGTGCCAGCAGGGACAGCTATAATTCACCCCTCCACTTT; cdr3_aa: CASRDSYNSPLHF
d_call: TRBD1; clone_size: NA; v_call: TRBV24-1; j_call: TRBJ2-5; cdr3_nt: TGTGCCACCAGTGATCCCGGGACAGTAGAGACCCAGTACTTC; cdr3_aa: CATSDPGTVETQYF
d_call: NA; clone_size: NA; v_call: TRBV9; j_call: TRBJ2-1; cdr3_nt: TGTGCCAGCAGCTCGAGACCGGGACGGGAAAATGAGCAGTTCTTC; cdr3_aa: CASSSRPGRENEQFF
d_call: NA; clone_size: NA; v_call: TRBV4-3; j_call: TRBJ2-7; cdr3_nt: TGCGCCAGCAGCCAAGGGCTGGTTCTCGGAGACTACGAGCAGTACTTC; cdr3_aa: CASSQGLVLGDYEQYF
d_call: NA; clone_size: NA; v_call: TRBV2; j_call: TRBJ1-2; cdr3_nt: TGTGCCAGCAGTGTCAGATTCAGCTATGGCTACACCTTC; cdr3_aa: CASSVRFSYGYTF
d_call: NA; clone_size: many; v_call: TRBV12-3/TRBV12-4; j_call: TRBJ2-5; cdr3_nt: TGTGCCAGCAGTGTGGGACACCTCCAAGAGACCCAGTACTTC; cdr3_aa: CASSVGHLQETQYF
d_call: NA; clone_size: NA; v_call: TRBV15; j_call: TRBJ2-7; cdr3_nt: TGTGCCACCAGCAGAGATTATGATGGCGAGCAGTACTTC; cdr3_aa: CATSRDYDGEQYF
d_call: TRBD2; clone_size: many; v_call: TRBV7-2; j_call: TRBJ2-3; cdr3_nt: TGTGCCAGCAGCTCTGGACTAGCGGGGGGGTCAGATACGCAGTATTTT; cdr3_aa: CASSSGLAGGSDTQYF
d_call: TRBD2; clone_size: NA; v_call: TRBV12-3/TRBV12-4; j_call: TRBJ2-5; cdr3_nt: TGTGCCAGCAGTTTTGGGCTAGCGGGGGCGGCTCGGGAGACCCAGTACTTC; cdr3_aa: CASSFGLAGAARETQYF
d_call: NA; clone_size: NA; v_call: TRBV15; j_call: TRBJ2-7; cdr3_nt: TGTGCCACCGAAGACAGCGACTGGTCCTACGAGCAGTACTTC; cdr3_aa: CATEDSDWSYEQYF
d_call: NA; clone_size: NA; v_call: TRBV6-1; j_call: TRBJ2-7; cdr3_nt: TGTGTAACCGGCTCCTACGAGCAGTACTTC; cdr3_aa: CVTGSYEQYF
d_call: NA; clone_size: once; v_call: TRBV14; j_call: TRBJ2-5; cdr3_nt: TGTGCCAGCAGCCAAGCTTTCTCCGCGGGGGCTTCAAAAGAGACCCAGTACTTC; cdr3_aa: CASSQAFSAGASKETQYF
d_call: NA; clone_size: NA; v_call: TRBV4-1; j_call: TRBJ1-2; cdr3_nt: TGCGCCAGCAGCCGCTCCACGAATTCCTATGGCTACACCTTC; cdr3_aa: CASSRSTNSYGYTF
d_call: TRBD2; clone_size: few; v_call: TRBV2; j_call: TRBJ2-7; cdr3_nt: TGTGCCTGGAGTAGCGGGGGCTCCACCTACGAGCAGTACTTC; cdr3_aa: CAWSSGGSTYEQYF
d_call: NA; clone_size: NA; v_call: TRBV20-1; j_call: TRBJ2-4; cdr3_nt: TGCAGTGCTTTATACCCAGGGGGGGCGCGAGTCATTCAGTACTTC; cdr3_aa: CSALYPGGARVIQYF
d_call: NA; clone_size: NA; v_call: TRBV27; j_call: TRBJ2-1; cdr3_nt: TGTGCCAGCGAAGAGTCCAGGGTTGAGCAGTTCTTC; cdr3_aa: CASEESRVEQFF
d_call: NA; clone_size: NA; v_call: TRBV20-1; j_call: TRBJ2-3; cdr3_nt: TGCAGTGCCCCGCCGGAAGGCACAGATACGCAGTATTTT; cdr3_aa: CSAPPEGTDTQYF
d_call: TRBD1; clone_size: NA; v_call: TRBV29-1; j_call: TRBJ2-3; cdr3_nt: TGCAGCTCCCAAACCCCGGACAGGGGCCCAGATACGCAGTATTTT; cdr3_aa: CSSQTPDRGPDTQYF
d_call: NA; clone_size: NA; v_call: TRBV5-1; j_call: TRBJ2-7; cdr3_nt: TGCGCCAGCAGCTTAAGTGCCGGGATGACCTACGAGCAGTACTTC; cdr3_aa: CASSLSAGMTYEQYF
d_call: NA; clone_size: few; v_call: TRBV4-2; j_call: TRBJ2-5; cdr3_nt: TGTGCCAGCAGCCAAGAGGGGGGCACCGGAAAAGAGACCCAGTACTTC; cdr3_aa: CASSQEGGTGKETQYF
d_call: NA; clone_size: few; v_call: TRBV10-3; j_call: TRBJ1-2; cdr3_nt: TGTGCCACCGGGACGGACTATGGCTACACCTTC; cdr3_aa: CATGTDYGYTF
d_call: NA; clone_size: NA; v_call: TRBV28; j_call: TRBJ2-6; cdr3_nt: TGTGCCAGCAGGGACGGTTATGGGGCCAACGTCCTGACTTTC; cdr3_aa: CASRDGYGANVLTF
d_call: NA; clone_size: few; v_call: TRBV6-5; j_call: TRBJ1-5; cdr3_nt: TGTGCCAGCAGTTTCGATCAGCCCCAGCATTTT; cdr3_aa: CASSFDQPQHF
d_call: TRBD1; clone_size: few; v_call: TRBV6-2/TRBV6-3; j_call: TRBJ2-6; cdr3_nt: TGTGCCAGCAGTTTTCCTCGGACAGGGCCAAGGGCCAACGTCCTGACTTTC; cdr3_aa: CASSFPRTGPRANVLTF
d_call: NA; clone_size: NA; v_call: TRBV20-1; j_call: TRBJ2-1; cdr3_nt: TGCAGTGCTCGCGACTATATCGAAGGCAATGAGCAGTTCTTC; cdr3_aa: CSARDYIEGNEQFF
d_call: NA; clone_size: NA; v_call: TRBV7-2; j_call: TRBJ2-7; cdr3_nt: TGTGCCAGCGCCAGAGGGGTCTACGAGCAGTACTTC; cdr3_aa: CASARGVYEQYF
d_call: TRBD1; clone_size: NA; v_call: TRBV6-5; j_call: TRBJ2-3; cdr3_nt: TGTGCCAGCAGAAGACAGGGAACATTCACAGATACGCAGTATTTT; cdr3_aa: CASRRQGTFTDTQYF
d_call: TRBD2; clone_size: few; v_call: TRBV29-1; j_call: TRBJ2-5; cdr3_nt: TGCAGCGCCACTAGCGGCCAAGAGACCCAGTACTTC; cdr3_aa: CSATSGQETQYF
d_call: TRBD2; clone_size: NA; v_call: TRBV7-2; j_call: TRBJ2-3; cdr3_nt: TGTGCCAGCAGCACTCCAGTAGGACTAGCGGGCACAGATACGCAGTATTTT; cdr3_aa: CASSTPVGLAGTDTQYF
d_call: NA; clone_size: NA; v_call: TRBV27; j_call: TRBJ1-1; cdr3_nt: TGTGCCAGCAGTTTATCTCGAAGAAGGGGGAACACTGAAGCTTTCTTT; cdr3_aa: CASSLSRRRGNTEAFF
d_call: TRBD2; clone_size: NA; v_call: TRBV20-1; j_call: TRBJ2-5; cdr3_nt: TGCAGTGCTAGACTAGCGGGAGTAGACAATGAGCAGTACTTC; cdr3_aa: CSARLAGVDNEQYF
d_call: NA; clone_size: NA; v_call: TRBV29-1; j_call: TRBJ2-3; cdr3_nt: TGCAGCGTTGACATAGGGAGTGGTGGACCGGGAGATACGCAGTATTTT; cdr3_aa: CSVDIGSGGPGDTQYF
d_call: NA; clone_size: NA; v_call: TRBV27; j_call: TRBJ2-3; cdr3_nt: TGTGCCAGCAGTTTAGGTGTACTAGCTAGCACAGATACGCAGTATTTT; cdr3_aa: CASSLGVLASTDTQYF
d_call: NA; clone_size: NA; v_call: TRBV20-1; j_call: TRBJ2-4; cdr3_nt: TGCAGTGCTAGAGATCCCTCCGGCTTAGGAACCCAGTACTTC; cdr3_aa: CSARDPSGLGTQYF
d_call: TRBD1; clone_size: NA; v_call: TRBV12-3/TRBV12-4; j_call: TRBJ1-2; cdr3_nt: TGTGCCAGCAGTCCCTGGGACAGCTATGGCTACACCTTC; cdr3_aa: CASSPWDSYGYTF
d_call: TRBD2; clone_size: NA; v_call: TRBV6-2/TRBV6-3; j_call: TRBJ2-1; cdr3_nt: TGTGCCAGCAGTTACCACTTCCTAGCGGGAGGGCCTAATGAGCAGTTCTTC; cdr3_aa: CASSYHFLAGGPNEQFF
d_call: NA; clone_size: NA; v_call: TRBV7-9; j_call: TRBJ2-5; cdr3_nt: TGTGCCAGCAGCTTAAGCGAGTACCAAGAGACCCAGTACTTC; cdr3_aa: CASSLSEYQETQYF
d_call: TRBD2; clone_size: NA; v_call: TRBV20-1; j_call: TRBJ2-5; cdr3_nt: TGCAGTGGGGGCGGGGGGGCCTCAGGTGGTGAGACCCAGTACTTC; cdr3_aa: CSGGGGASGGETQYF